The rows below give T cell receptor beta chains drawn from one sample of a study of CD8 T cells in Susac syndrome. TCRdb re-called the immunoSEQ multiplex PCR reads with MiXCR, one entry per CDR3 protein. The sample holds about 300,000 distinct CDR3 sequences, 75% to 90% seen once. The sequenced sample consisted of CD8+ T cells from PBMCs. These receptors were obtained from a human donor with multiple sclerosis. Both conserved end residues are part of each CDR3. The D gene is left open where the match is weak. Size is omitted from some rows. Given values are once, few, many or a class for expanded clones.

size	V	J	D	DNA	CDR3
.	TRBV20-1	TRBJ2-3	.	TGCAGTGCTAAAAATCCCCGGGACAGCACAGATACGCAGTATTTT	CSAKNPRDSTDTQYF
.	TRBV5-1	TRBJ2-3	.	TGCGCCAGCAGCTTGTTCCGCACAGATACGCAGTATTTT	CASSLFRTDTQYF
.	TRBV6-5	TRBJ1-5	.	TGTGCCAGCAGTTACGACGGCTGTTACACTCGGGATCAGCCCCAGCATTTT	CASSYDGCYTRDQPQHF
.	TRBV19	TRBJ1-3	.	TGTGCCACCCGGACGGGGAACTCTGGAAACACCGTATATTTT	CATRTGNSGNTVYF
.	TRBV5-6	TRBJ2-2	.	TGTGCCAGCAGCTTGCCCCCACTCACCGGGGAGCTGTTTTTT	CASSLPPLTGELFF
.	TRBV11-1	TRBJ2-3	.	TGTGCCAGCAGCACTTGGACAGAAAGTACAGATACGCAGTATTTT	CASSTWTESTDTQYF
.	TRBV9	TRBJ2-3	.	TGTGCCAGCAGCGTAGGGTTGGGGGACACCTCCCAAGATACGCAGTATTTT	CASSVGLGDTSQDTQYF
.	TRBV6-2/TRBV6-3	TRBJ2-1	.	TGTGCCAGCAGTGCCTTGTTCACCTTAAACAATGAGCAGTTCTTC	CASSALFTLNNEQFF
.	TRBV9	TRBJ2-1	TRBD1	TGTGCCAGCAGCGTATCCATTCGGGACAGTGGAAATGAGCAGTTCTTC	CASSVSIRDSGNEQFF
.	TRBV28	TRBJ2-7	.	TGTGCCAGCCGCTGCCCCTACAGGTCCGACGAGCAGTACTTC	CASRCPYRSDEQYF
few	TRBV4-1	TRBJ2-2	.	TGCGCCAGCAGCCAAGATCTCGGCAGGGCGAAGAACACCGGGGAGCTGTTTTTT	CASSQDLGRAKNTGELFF
once	TRBV28	TRBJ2-7	.	TGTGCCAGGACCTTTTACGAGCAGTACTTC	CARTFYEQYF
.	TRBV27	TRBJ2-2	TRBD1	TGTGCCAGCAGTCCGGGGACAGGGACCGGGGAGCTGTTTTTT	CASSPGTGTGELFF
.	TRBV19	TRBJ2-7	.	TGTGCCAGTAGTATCGGCATAACCTACGAGCAGTACTTC	CASSIGITYEQYF
.	TRBV10-3	TRBJ2-1	.	TGTGCCATCATCAACGCGTACAATGAGCAGTTCTTC	CAIINAYNEQFF